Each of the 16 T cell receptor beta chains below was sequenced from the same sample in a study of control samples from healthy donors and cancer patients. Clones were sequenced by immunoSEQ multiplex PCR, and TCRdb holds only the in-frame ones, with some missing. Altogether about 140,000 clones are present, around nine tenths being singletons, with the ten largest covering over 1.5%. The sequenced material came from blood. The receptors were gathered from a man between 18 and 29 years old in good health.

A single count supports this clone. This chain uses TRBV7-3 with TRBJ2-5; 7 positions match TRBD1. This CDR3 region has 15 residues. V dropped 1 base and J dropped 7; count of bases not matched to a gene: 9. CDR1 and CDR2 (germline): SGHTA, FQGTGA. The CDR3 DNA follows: TGTGCCAGCAGCTTAAGCAGGGGGTCGCCGGGGACCCAGTACTTC. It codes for CASSLSRGSPGTQYF.

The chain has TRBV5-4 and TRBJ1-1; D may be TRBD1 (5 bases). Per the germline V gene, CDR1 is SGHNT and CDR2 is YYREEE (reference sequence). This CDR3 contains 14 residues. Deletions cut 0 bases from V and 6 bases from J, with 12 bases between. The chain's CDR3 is CASSLGGDGSEAFF. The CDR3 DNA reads TGTGCCAGCAGCTTGGGAGGGGATGGGTCTGAAGCTTTCTTT.

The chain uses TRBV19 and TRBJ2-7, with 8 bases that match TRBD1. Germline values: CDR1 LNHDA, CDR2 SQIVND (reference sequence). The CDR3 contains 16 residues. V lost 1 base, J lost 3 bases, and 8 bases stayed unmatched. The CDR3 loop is CASSIGSAGGFYEQYF. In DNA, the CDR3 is TGTGCCAGTAGTATAGGGAGTGCAGGGGGCTTCTACGAGCAGTACTTC.

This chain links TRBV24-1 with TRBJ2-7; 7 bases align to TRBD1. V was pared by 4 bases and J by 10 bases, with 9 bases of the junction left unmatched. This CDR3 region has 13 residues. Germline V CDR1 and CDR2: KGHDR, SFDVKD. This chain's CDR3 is CATSDPGQSSQYF. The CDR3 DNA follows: TGTGCCACCAGTGACCCGGGACAGTCCTCACAGTACTTC.

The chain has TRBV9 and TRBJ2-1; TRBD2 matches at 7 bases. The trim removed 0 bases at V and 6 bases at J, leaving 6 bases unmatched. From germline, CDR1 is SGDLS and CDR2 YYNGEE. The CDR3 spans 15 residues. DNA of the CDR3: TGTGCCAGCAGCGTAGAGTATGGGGGGGTCAATGAGCAGTTCTTC. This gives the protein CASSVEYGGVNEQFF.

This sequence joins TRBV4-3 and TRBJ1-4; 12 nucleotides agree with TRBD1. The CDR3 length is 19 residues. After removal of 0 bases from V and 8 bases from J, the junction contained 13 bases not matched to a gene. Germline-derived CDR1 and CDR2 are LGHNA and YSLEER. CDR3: CASSQDWGTGGLGEEKLFF. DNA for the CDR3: TGCGCCAGCAGCCAAGATTGGGGGACAGGGGGCTTGGGAGAGGAAAAACTGTTTTTT.

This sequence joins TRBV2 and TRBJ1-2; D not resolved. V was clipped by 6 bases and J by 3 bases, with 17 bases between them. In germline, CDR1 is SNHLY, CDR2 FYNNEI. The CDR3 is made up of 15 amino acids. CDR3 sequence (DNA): TGTGCCAGCAGGGAGAGTCCCGGACTGCACTATGGCTACACCTTC. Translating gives CASRESPGLHYGYTF.

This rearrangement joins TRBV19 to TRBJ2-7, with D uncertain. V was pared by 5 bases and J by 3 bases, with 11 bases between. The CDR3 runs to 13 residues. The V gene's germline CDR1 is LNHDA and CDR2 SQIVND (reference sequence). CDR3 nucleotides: TGTGCCAGTAGTCCCCGGCCGCTCTACGAGCAGTACTTC. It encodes CASSPRPLYEQYF.

CDR3 region: CASSSKQGWEDTQYF. The DNA for the CDR3 is TGTGCCAGCAGCTCGAAACAGGGGTGGGAGGATACGCAGTATTTT. The gene calls are TRBV7-2 and TRBJ2-3; 7 bases match TRBD1. The CDR3 loop spans 15 amino acids. The junction had 10 bases not matched to a gene; V was cut back by 4 bases and J by 6 bases. In germline, CDR1 is SGHTA, CDR2 FQGNSA.

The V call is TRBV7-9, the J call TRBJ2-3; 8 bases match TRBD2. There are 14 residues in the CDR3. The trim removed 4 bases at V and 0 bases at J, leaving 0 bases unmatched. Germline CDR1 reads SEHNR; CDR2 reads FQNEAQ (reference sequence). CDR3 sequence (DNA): TGTGCCAGCAGCTCTAGCGGGAGCACAGATACGCAGTATTTT. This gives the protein CASSSSGSTDTQYF.

The CDR3 nucleotides are TGTGCCAGCTCACAAACGACGGGACACGAGCAGTACTTC. Translation gives CASSQTTGHEQYF. V usage is TRBV18 and J usage is TRBJ2-7; D is tentatively TRBD1 or TRBD2 (5 bases each). V dropped 4 bases and J dropped 5 bases, with 12 bases sitting between them. This CDR3 has 13 amino acids. CDR1 KGHSH and CDR2 LQKENI come from the germline V gene.

The CDR3 reads CSASGPPAYEQYF. CDR3 DNA: TGCAGTGCTAGTGGGCCGCCTGCCTACGAGCAGTACTTC. The rearrangement joins TRBV20-1 to TRBJ2-7, with D unclear. Germline-derived CDR1 and CDR2 are DFQATT and SNEGSKA (reference sequence). V was shortened by 3 bases and J by 2 bases, with 11 bases between the two germline ends. This CDR3 has 13 residues.

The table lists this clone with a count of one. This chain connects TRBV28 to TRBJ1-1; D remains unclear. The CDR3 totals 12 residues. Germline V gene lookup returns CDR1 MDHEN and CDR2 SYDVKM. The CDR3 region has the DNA TGTGTCTGCGGATGGGCGAACACTGAAGCTTTCTTT. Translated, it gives CVCGWANTEAFF.

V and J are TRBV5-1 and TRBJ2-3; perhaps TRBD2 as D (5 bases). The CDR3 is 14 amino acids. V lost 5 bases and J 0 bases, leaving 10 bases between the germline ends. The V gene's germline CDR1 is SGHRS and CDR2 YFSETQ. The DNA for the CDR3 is TGCGCCAGCAGGAGCGGCCCAAGCACAGATACGCAGTATTTT. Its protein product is CASRSGPSTDTQYF.

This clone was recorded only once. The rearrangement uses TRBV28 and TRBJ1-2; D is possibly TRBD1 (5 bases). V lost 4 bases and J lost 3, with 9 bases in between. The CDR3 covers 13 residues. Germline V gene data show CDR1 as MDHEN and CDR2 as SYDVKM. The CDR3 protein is CASSSGVDYGYTF. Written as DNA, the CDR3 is TGTGCCAGCAGTTCGGGGGTTGACTATGGCTACACCTTC.

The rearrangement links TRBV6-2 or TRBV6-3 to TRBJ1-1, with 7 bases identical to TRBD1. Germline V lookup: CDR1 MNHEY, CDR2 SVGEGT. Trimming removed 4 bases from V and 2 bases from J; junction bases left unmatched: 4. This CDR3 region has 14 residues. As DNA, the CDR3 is TGTGCCAGCAGTTCGTCAGGGGGAAACACTGAAGCTTTCTTT. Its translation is CASSSSGGNTEAFF.